The next 6 T cell receptor beta chains were all read from a single sample in a study of blood T cell repertoires in COVID-19. Clones were read by immunoSEQ multiplex PCR, and TCRdb kept only the in-frame ones, dropping some. In the table there are about 220,000 clones, more than 65% of which are singletons. The sequenced material came from peripheral blood. These receptors came from a man aged 45 to 65 with active or convalescent COVID-19.

The chain has TRBV7-2 and TRBJ2-7; maybe TRBD2 (7 bases). The ends were cut back, 1 base at V and 2 bases at J, with 15 bases in the middle. The CDR3 totals 16 residues. The germline gives CDR1 SGHTA, CDR2 FQGNSA. CDR3 in DNA: TGTGCCAGCAGCTTAGAGGCGGGGCGGGGGCCCTACGAGCAGTACTTC. Amino acid sequence: CASSLEAGRGPYEQYF. Complete variable domain (other parts from reference TRBV7-2 and TRBJ2-7): GAGVSQSPSNKVTEKGKDVELRCDPISGHTALYWYRQSLGQGLEFLIYFQGNSAPDKSGLPSDRFSAERTGGSVSTLTIQRTQQEDSAVYLCASSLEAGRGPYEQYFGPGTRLTVT.

This clone was seen just once. The chain uses TRBV28 and TRBJ2-7; the match to TRBD1 covers 7 bases. Looked up from germline, CDR1 is MDHEN and CDR2 is SYDVKM. The V gene end was trimmed by 5 bases and the J gene end by 4 bases; junction bases not matched to a gene: 2. This CDR3 is 12 amino acids long. CDR3: CASSDRVYEQYV. CDR3 bases: TGTGCCAGCAGTGACAGGGTTTACGAGCAGTACGTC.

DNA for the CDR3: TGTGCCAGCAGCTTGGCCCAGGGGCTGGACATTCAGTACTTC. Amino acid sequence: CASSLAQGLDIQYF. V and J are TRBV5-4 and TRBJ2-4, with D perhaps TRBD1 (6 bases). Germline assignment: CDR1 SGHNT and CDR2 YYREEE (reference sequence). The CDR3 totals 14 residues. V lost 0 bases and J 8 bases, leaving 12 bases between the germline ends.

V gene TRBV6-5 combines with J gene TRBJ2-1; TRBD1 matches at 8 bases. Germline lookup yields CDR1 MNHEY and CDR2 SVGAGI. Trimming removed 4 bases from V and 10 bases from J; junction bases left unmatched: 3. The CDR3 has 12 amino acids. The CDR3 here is CASSFRQGEQFF. The CDR3 nucleotides read TGTGCCAGCAGTTTCCGACAGGGGGAGCAGTTCTTC.

The table lists this clone with a count of one. The chain joins TRBV19 to TRBJ1-4, with a tentative D call TRBD1 (6 bases). The CDR3 contains 15 residues. Germline V lookup: CDR1 LNHDA, CDR2 SQIVND (reference sequence). V was cut by 2 bases and J by 7 bases, with 14 bases left in between. The DNA of the CDR3 is TGTGCCAGTAGTATACGTGGGGGCGCGGGTGAAAAACTGTTTTTT. It is translated as CASSIRGGAGEKLFF.

V usage is TRBV3-1 (or the pseudogene TRBV3-2) and J usage is TRBJ1-1, with D tentatively TRBD1 (5 bases). The germline V gene has CDR1 LGHDT and CDR2 YNNKEL (reference sequence). CDR3 length equals 13 residues. The V end was cut by 1 base, the J end by 5 bases, with 8 bases between. As DNA, the CDR3 is TGTGCCAGCAGCCAAGGGGGCCAAACTGAAGCTTTCTTT. It specifies CASSQGGQTEAFF.